The 21 T cell receptor beta chains reported below all come from one sample, sequenced in a study of blood T cell repertoires in COVID-19. The table came from immunoSEQ multiplex PCR; TCRdb's copy has only in-frame clones and leaves some out. The sample lists 200,000 to 250,000 clones; about 86% were seen once. The sequencing sample was made of peripheral blood. These receptors all stem from a woman in her forties or fifties with COVID-19, enrolled during active disease.

The chain employs TRBV20-1 and TRBJ2-4, with 9 nucleotides matching TRBD2. Germline V CDR1 and CDR2: DFQATT, SNEGSKA (reference sequence). V lost 3 bases to trimming and J lost 3 bases; unmatched junction nucleotides: 12. The CDR3 spans 17 residues. The CDR3 sequence: CSASRLAGAVGKNIQYF. In DNA, the CDR3 is TGCAGTGCTAGTAGATTAGCGGGGGCAGTAGGCAAAAACATTCAGTACTTC.

The gene calls are TRBV14 and TRBJ1-2; 9 bases align to TRBD1. V gave up 0 bases and J gave up 6 bases; unmatched junction bases: 2. Looked up from germline, CDR1 is SGHDN and CDR2 is FVKESK. The CDR3 consists of 14 residues. The CDR3 protein is CASSQEQGADGYTF. The CDR3 nucleotides are TGTGCCAGCAGCCAAGAACAGGGGGCGGATGGCTACACCTTC.

The chain combines TRBV27 with TRBJ1-1; D is uncertain. This CDR3 is built from 13 residues. Trimming removed 6 bases at V and 4 bases at J, with 12 bases between. Germline V lookup: CDR1 MNHEY, CDR2 SMNVEV (reference sequence). The CDR3 DNA sequence: TGTGCCAGCAGCACACCCATGTTCACTGAAGCTTTCTTT. Its translation is CASSTPMFTEAFF.

The chain combines TRBV5-1 with TRBJ1-1, with D uncertain. CDR3 length: 14 amino acids. Per the germline V gene, CDR1 is SGHRS and CDR2 is YFSETQ. Trimming cost V 0 bases and J 9 bases, with 15 bases left between them. The CDR3 nucleotides read TGCGCCAGCAGCTTGGCCGTGGCATCTGATAAAGCTTTCTTT. Its protein is CASSLAVASDKAFF.

The rearrangement uses TRBV18 and TRBJ2-7; 9 bases are a match to TRBD1. The CDR3 has 14 residues. Germline lookup yields CDR1 KGHSH and CDR2 LQKENI. The V segment lost 3 bases and the J segment 4 bases; nucleotides outside the gene matches: 4. As DNA, the CDR3 is TGTGCCAGCTCACCTCTCGGACAGGGGTACGAGCAGTACTTC. Translating it yields CASSPLGQGYEQYF.

In this sample, this clone turned up many times. The gene calls are TRBV7-9 and TRBJ2-2; 10 bases agree with TRBD1. J gave up 5 bases and V 5 bases, and 11 bases lay outside the gene matches. This CDR3 has 17 residues. Germline V gene data show CDR1 as SEHNR and CDR2 as FQNEAQ (reference sequence). CDR3 amino acids: CASSTPGTGVRTGELFF. CDR3 coding DNA: TGTGCCAGCAGCACTCCCGGGACAGGGGTTAGGACCGGGGAGCTGTTTTTT.

The chain uses TRBV27 and TRBJ2-5; TRBD2 matches 13 bases. Germline V gene data show CDR1 as MNHEY and CDR2 as SMNVEV (reference sequence). The CDR3 loop spans 14 amino acids. J lost 4 bases, V lost 10 bases, and 6 bases had no gene match. The CDR3 loop reads CATRLAGGGETQYF. In nucleotides, the CDR3 is TGTGCCACCCGACTAGCGGGGGGTGGAGAGACCCAGTACTTC.

The chain employs TRBV4-1 and TRBJ2-3; 7 bases align to TRBD2. The germline CDR1 and CDR2 sequences are MGHRA and YSYEKL. Unmatched junction bases numbered 6, after V lost 0 bases and J lost 0 bases. This CDR3 is 17 amino acids long. The CDR3: CASSQETLAASTDTQYF. In DNA form, the CDR3 reads TGCGCCAGCAGCCAAGAAACTCTAGCGGCTAGCACAGATACGCAGTATTTT.

The chain uses TRBV7-2 and TRBJ2-1; TRBD1 might be the D (6 bases). The CDR3 loop spans 15 amino acids. V was shortened by 7 bases and J by 5 bases, with 18 bases between the two germline ends. Per germline, CDR1 SGHTA and CDR2 FQGNSA. The CDR3 nucleotides read TGTGCCAGCATCTCAGGGGTGTTGGGAAACAATGAGCAGTTCTTC. This sequence encodes CASISGVLGNNEQFF.

This clone occurred once. V usage is TRBV18 and J usage is TRBJ2-3; TRBD2 matches at 11 bases. CDR1 is KGHSH and CDR2 is LQKENI in the germline V gene. The J segment lost 2 bases and the V segment lost 5 bases, leaving 3 bases of the junction unmatched. This CDR3 spans 15 amino acids. The CDR3 DNA follows: TGTGCCAGCTCAAAACTAGCGGGGGCCACAGATACGCAGTATTTT. As protein: CASSKLAGATDTQYF.

This clone was recorded once. This chain links TRBV18 with TRBJ1-3; possibly TRBD1 for D (6 bases). CDR1 and CDR2 from the germline V gene are KGHSH and LQKENI. The CDR3 is made up of 15 amino acids. The germline V and J ends were trimmed by 1 base and 3 bases, with 10 bases remaining between them. CDR3 bases: TGTGCCAGCTCACCACTTTCAGGGGATGGAAACACCATATATTTT. Encoded protein: CASSPLSGDGNTIYF.

The sample holds one count of this clone. This chain connects TRBV7-9 to TRBJ1-2; tentatively, D is TRBD1 (5 bases). The CDR3 is 12 amino acids. V lost 10 bases, J lost 2 bases, and 11 bases lay in between. CDR1 and CDR2 from the germline V gene are SEHNR and FQNEAQ (reference sequence). The CDR3, as DNA: TGTGCCACGGTGCAGGGAAACTATGGCTACACCTTC. It is translated as CATVQGNYGYTF.

This clone was detected only once. The chain joins TRBV28 to TRBJ1-2; 11 bases are shared with TRBD1. V dropped 6 bases and J dropped 4; count of bases not matched to a gene: 7. CDR3 size: 15 residues. Germline-derived CDR1 and CDR2 are MDHEN and SYDVKM. CDR3 sequence reads: CASRGTGGDSYGYTF. The CDR3 DNA sequence: TGTGCCAGCAGGGGGACAGGGGGGGATAGCTATGGCTACACCTTC.

The rearrangement links TRBV29-1 to TRBJ2-7, with 7 nucleotides matching TRBD1. CDR3 length: 11 amino acids. Germline V gene sequence: CDR1 SQVTM, CDR2 ANQGSEA. V dropped 5 bases and J dropped 6; count of bases not matched to a gene: 4. This chain's CDR3 is CSVTTGVEQYV. In nucleotides, the CDR3 is TGCAGCGTTACAACAGGGGTCGAGCAGTACGTC.

The chain has TRBV27 and TRBJ1-6, with 7 bases aligning to TRBD1. CDR3 length equals 15 residues. CDR1 is MNHEY and CDR2 is SMNVEV in the germline V gene (reference sequence). V shed 2 bases, J shed 10 bases, and the junction held 8 bases outside the gene matches. This chain's CDR3 is CASSLVEGARSPLHF. Here the CDR3 DNA reads TGTGCCAGCAGTTTAGTAGAGGGGGCAAGGTCACCCCTCCACTTT.

CDR3: CASSDPTGGEEKLFF. For the CDR3, the DNA is TGTGCCAGCAGCGACCCGACAGGGGGGGAGGAAAAACTGTTTTTT. The chain is built from TRBV7-9 and TRBJ1-4, with 9 bases fitting TRBD1. V shed 5 bases, J shed 8 bases, and the junction held 9 bases outside the gene matches. Per the germline V gene, CDR1 is SEHNR and CDR2 is FQNEAQ (reference sequence). The CDR3 length is 15 residues.

This clone was counted once. The chain carries TRBV2 and TRBJ1-3; D not resolved. CDR1 SNHLY and CDR2 FYNNEI come from the germline V gene. With 8 bases removed from V and 4 bases from J, the gap between germline ends came to 12 bases. The CDR3 length is 13 residues. CDR3 DNA: TGTGCCAGCTCCTTAATATTAGGAAACACCATATATTTT. This translates into CASSLILGNTIYF.

This clone turned up a few times. The rearrangement joins TRBV18 to TRBJ2-3; 10 positions agree with TRBD2. CDR3 length: 16 residues. The V gene end was trimmed by 0 bases and the J gene end by 2 bases; junction bases not matched to a gene: 2. CDR1 and CDR2 (germline): KGHSH, LQKENI. Written as DNA, the CDR3 is TGTGCCAGCTCACCACCTAGCGGGGGGCTCACAGATACGCAGTATTTT. Translation gives CASSPPSGGLTDTQYF.

The chain joins TRBV11-3 to TRBJ2-3; 8 bases fit TRBD2. CDR1 is SGHNT and CDR2 is YENEEA in the germline V gene. With V trimmed by 1 base and J by 2 bases, 5 bases remained unmatched. This CDR3 is 16 amino acids long. The CDR3 sequence: CASSLGRGGPTDTQYF. The CDR3 DNA is TGTGCCAGCAGCTTAGGCCGCGGGGGGCCCACAGATACGCAGTATTTT.

This clone was observed once. V usage is TRBV30 and J usage is TRBJ2-7; D is ambiguous. Germline V lookup: CDR1 GTSNPN, CDR2 SVGIG (reference sequence). The CDR3 has 11 residues. V was trimmed by 2 bases and J by 3 bases, leaving 5 bases between them. This CDR3 reads CAWSLNYEQYF. The CDR3 region has the DNA TGTGCCTGGAGTTTAAACTACGAGCAGTACTTC. Filled out from reference TRBV30 and TRBJ2-7, the complete variable domain reads SQTIHQWPATLVQPVGSPLSLECTVEGTSNPNLYWYRQAAGRGLQLLFYSVGIGQISSEVPQNLSASRPQDRQFILSSKKLLLSDSGFYLCAWSLNYEQYFGPGTRLTVT.

The chain couples TRBV15 to TRBJ2-3; TRBD2 is a possible D gene (5 bases). V was clipped by 0 bases and J by 6 bases, with 13 bases between them. This CDR3 spans 15 amino acids. From germline, CDR1 is LNHNV and CDR2 YYDKDF (reference sequence). CDR3 sequence (DNA): TGTGCCACCAGCAGAGATGGGATAGCGCGGGATACGCAGTATTTT. Its translation: CATSRDGIARDTQYF.